This note documents a single TCR beta chain sequence. This clone was found a few times. No cognate antigen has been identified for it. Base qualities are not recorded, but no much larger clone differs from it by a single base. Each PCR received spiked-in synthetic TCR analog templates so that absolute template abundance could be estimated from read counts. Using the immunoSEQ assay, TCRbeta CDR3 regions were amplified from genomic DNA with bias-controlled V and J gene primers. Rearranged TCRbeta segments were sequenced at approximately 20X coverage. The source study handled its data this way. Sequencing errors were corrected by clustering and CDR3s were annotated against IMGT to assign V, D and J genes. Downstream analyses used only productive TCRbeta rearrangements, leaving out any out-of-frame or stop-codon sequences. Clonality was computed as one minus Shannon entropy normalized by the log of the number of unique productive sequences. Clones differing between time points or between blood and tumor were identified by Fisher's exact test with Benjamini-Hochberg correction at adjusted p below 0.01. The table was pulled from immuneACCESS by TCRdb, which kept in-frame rearrangements only. Such tables lose some clones; where checked, under half of the loss comes from unresolved V genes, and the rest has no known cause. D and trimming come from the DNA, and the V and J calls and clone size come from that table. Counted in this sample were over 20,000 clones; under 95% of them appeared once. The ten largest clones capture about 10% of the sample.

These data come from a study of PD-L1 blockade in urothelial cancer (dated by TCRdb to about 2017). Some background on the complete study: Therapy was started at some point between 2013 and 2015 for all patients, and atezolizumab 1,200 mg was administered intravenously every 3 weeks. An ECOG performance status of 0 or 1 was recorded for the patients, and 0 to 3 prior chemotherapy regimens had been received by the patients. In the same patients, whole exome sequencing and RNA sequencing of pretreatment tumors were performed in addition to TCR sequencing. The study was an exploratory multi-omic analysis of somatic, immune and clinical correlates of response to PD-L1 blockade with atezolizumab in urothelial cancer. Pretreatment tumor samples and matched peripheral blood, collected serially before and after atezolizumab treatment, underwent TCR sequencing. Durable clinical benefit was defined as progression-free survival longer than 6 months, and TCR features were also tested against progression-free and overall survival. Under 10 patients achieved durable clinical benefit and 20 did not. About 85% of the roughly 29 patients were identified as males with urothelial cancer of bladder origin, and a prior smoking history was reported by 18 of 29 patients. Pretreatment blood TCR-seq was available for under 35 patients, at least one posttreatment blood collection was obtained for 25 or so patients, and tumor TCR-seq was available for 25 or so patients. Blood samples were analyzed at 3 weeks after treatment start (second dose) and at 6 weeks after treatment start. Blood samples yielded a median of roughly 140,000 T cells and roughly 80,000 unique TCRs, with median clonality around 0.084. Findings and caveats that apply to the study as a whole: Greater expansion of tumor-associated TCR clones in peripheral blood 3 weeks after the start of treatment was observed in patients with durable benefit (n of about 20, p = 0.022). Because the sample size was small (n ≈ 28) and many of the analyses were exploratory, the results are meant to be hypothesis-generating. Improved progression-free and overall survival was found to be associated with pretreatment peripheral blood TCR clonality below the median.

Sample time point, as interpreted from the label and publication: peripheral blood 6 weeks after treatment start. A total of roughly 31 patients with locally advanced or metastatic urothelial carcinoma, treated at Memorial Sloan Kettering on a trial protocol, made up the cohort. Peripheral blood mononuclear cells were collected pretreatment and during treatment, with between 1 and 8 total time points obtained per patient. The Qiagen DNeasy Blood extraction kit was used to purify genomic DNA from total PBMCs and from tumor samples. PBMCs were collected pretreatment and during treatment, and were isolated and stored as previously described. CDR1 and CDR2 are read off the germline V gene (reference sequence) as SGHNT and YYREEE. V gives up 4 bases and J gives up 4 bases, and the segment between their germline ends measures 11 bases. From its cysteine to its phenylalanine, the CDR3 spans 13 amino acids. CDR3 DNA only is kept here, 39 bases in frame from base 1.

This sequence uses TRBV5-4 and TRBJ1-2; tentative D gene TRBD1, with 6 bases matching. The sequence was obtained from a woman aged 60-75 years with urothelial cancer. The sequenced sample was PBMCs, obtained around atezolizumab (anti-PD-L1) treatment. The CDR3 reads CASSTQGTYGYTF. In nucleotide form, the sequence is TGTGCCAGCAGCACACAGGGTACCTATGGCTACACCTTC. With the rest looked up from the reference TRBV5-4 and TRBJ1-2 genes rather than sequenced, the full variable domain is ETGVTQSPTHLIKTRGQQVTLRCSSQSGHNTVSWYQQALGQGPQFIFQYYREEENGRGNFPPRFSGLQFPNYSSELNVNALELDDSALYLCASSTQGTYGYTFGSGTRLTVV.